This T cell receptor beta chain was found in a study of siplizumab effects on memory and regulatory T cells. Notes on the study in general: A major contribution to the alloresponse seemed to be made by naive T cells, which seemed more diverse than memory cells. Researchers could map only a minor fraction of alloreactive clones to unstimulated subsets.

Germline V lookup: CDR1 LNHDA, CDR2 SQIVND (reference sequence). Trimming took 5 bases from V and 1 from J, leaving 16 bases between them. The CDR3 runs to 16 residues. On this clone: Its matching antigen is unknown.

TCR templates numbering 75,000 to 100,000 were assayed per sample. The assay was immunoSEQ multiplex PCR, and TCRdb's table has in-frame clones only and misses some. Among some 64,000 clones listed, about 80% were seen once. This chain uses TRBV19 with TRBJ2-3, with D tentatively TRBD1 (7 bases). Sequenced material: memory CD4+ T cells sorted from blood. This clonotype was sampled from a human donor in good health. The CDR3 region is CASSDRGGGGTDTQYF. The CDR3, as DNA: TGTGCCAGTAGTGACCGAGGGGGCGGGGGCACAGATACGCAGTATTTT.